A selection of T cell receptor beta chains follows, all from one sample in a study of T cells after yellow fever vaccination. MiXCR, applied by TCRdb to the 5' RACE reads, yields one record per CDR3 protein. Of around 310,000 distinct CDR3 sequences listed, approximately 4.2% were seen once; the top ten hold roughly 24%. The source material was PBMCs, sampled 5 days after the yellow fever booster vaccination. These receptors all come from a young man who received the YFV17D yellow fever vaccine. Both conserved end residues are part of each CDR3. The D gene is left open where the match is weak. Clone size is stated in some rows and not others, as once, few, many or a class when expanded.

>many|TRBV7-3|TRBJ2-3|TRBD2
TGTGCCAGCAGCTTAACCAAGGCCGGGACTAGCGGGGCAGATACGCAGTATTTT
CASSLTKAGTSGADTQYF
>-|TRBV5-8|TRBJ1-3|-
TGTGCCAGCAGCTTCGAGTTCCCTGGAAACACCATATATTTT
CASSFEFPGNTIYF
>-|TRBV15|TRBJ2-5|-
TGTGCCACCAGCAGAGACAGGGGCGTCGAGACCCAGTACTTC
CATSRDRGVETQYF
>few|TRBV19|TRBJ1-4|TRBD1
TGTGCCAGTAGTATACGGGACAGTAATAATGAAAAACTGTTTTTT
CASSIRDSNNEKLFF
>-|TRBV24-1|TRBJ2-2|-
TGTGCCACCAGTGATTTGCAGGGGCGGACCGGGGAGCTGTTTTTT
CATSDLQGRTGELFF
>few|TRBV30|TRBJ2-7|TRBD1
TGTGCCTGGAGCGGAGACAGGGAGTGGCTGCAGTACTTC
CAWSGDREWLQYF
>-|TRBV28|TRBJ1-4|-
TGTGCCAGCAGTTTAAGCAGGGAACTGTTTTTT
CASSLSRELFF
>-|TRBV6-1|TRBJ2-3|TRBD2
TGTGCCAGCAGGCCCGGACTAGGGACAGATACGCAGTATTTT
CASRPGLGTDTQYF
>-|TRBV5-1|TRBJ2-1|-
TGCGCCAGCAGCTCTAGAGGGGGGACCCGGAATGAGCAGTTCTTC
CASSSRGGTRNEQFF
>few|TRBV5-6|TRBJ1-2|-
TGTGCCAGCAGCCAGGGGATCTATGGCTACACCTTC
CASSQGIYGYTF
>many|TRBV12-3/TRBV12-4|TRBJ2-3|TRBD1
TGTGCCAGCAGTTTCACAGGGGGCGCCCCAGATACGCAGTATTTT
CASSFTGGAPDTQYF
>-|TRBV3-1|TRBJ1-1|-
TGTGCCAGCAGCCAATTTTTCACGGCCGACACTGAAGCTTTCTTT
CASSQFFTADTEAFF
>many|TRBV6-5|TRBJ2-7|-
TGTGCCAGCAGTTACAGACTAGCCTACGAGCAGTACTTC
CASSYRLAYEQYF
>-|TRBV18|TRBJ1-2|-
TGTGCCAGCTCACCACCGGGACCCACCCACTATGGCTACACCTTC
CASSPPGPTHYGYTF
>-|TRBV12-3/TRBV12-4|TRBJ1-3|TRBD1
TGTGCCAGCAGTTCCGCAGGGGGCGGGAACACCATATATTTT
CASSSAGGGNTIYF
>-|TRBV28|TRBJ2-3|TRBD1
TGTGCCAGCAGTTCGGGGACAGTCGAAGATACGCAGTATTTT
CASSSGTVEDTQYF
>-|TRBV4-3|TRBJ1-6|-
TGCGCCAGCAGCCAAGATATCGCCTATAATTCACCCCTCCACTTT
CASSQDIAYNSPLHF
>-|TRBV4-3|TRBJ2-3|-
TGCGCCAGCAGCCAAGATGGGGACGTGGGCACAGATACGCAGTATTTT
CASSQDGDVGTDTQYF
>many|TRBV7-2|TRBJ2-1|-
TGTGCCAGCAGCTTGTTCAACAATGAGCAGTTCTTC
CASSLFNNEQFF
>many|TRBV9|TRBJ2-2|TRBD2
TGTGCCAGCAGCGCAACCCTACTAGCGGGGGACCTAGTCGCGAACACCGGGGAGCTGTTTTTT
CASSATLLAGDLVANTGELFF
>few|TRBV5-1|TRBJ2-1|-
TGCGCCAGCAGCTTGGCCCACAATGAGCAGTTCTTC
CASSLAHNEQFF
>-|TRBV6-4|TRBJ2-3|TRBD2
TGTGCCAGCAGTGATACCGGGGGGGCGGTAGATACGCAGTATTTT
CASSDTGGAVDTQYF
>few|TRBV4-2|TRBJ1-6|TRBD1
TGTGCCAGCAGCCAAGAACAGGGGGCCTATTCACCCCTCCACTTT
CASSQEQGAYSPLHF
>-|TRBV19|TRBJ2-1|-
TGTGCCAGTAGTATACCCCTTGGTGAGCAGTTCTTC
CASSIPLGEQFF
>-|TRBV20-1|TRBJ2-7|-
TGCAGTGCTAGAGATCCAGAATTAACCTACGAGCAGTACTTC
CSARDPELTYEQYF
>-|TRBV12-3/TRBV12-4|TRBJ1-1|-
TGTGCCAGCAGTTCAAGAGAACAGGGGAACACTGAAGCTTTCTTT
CASSSREQGNTEAFF
>many|TRBV7-7|TRBJ2-1|TRBD1
TGTGCTAGCAGCTCTTGGGGGACAGGGGGCGATGAGCAGTTCTTC
CASSSWGTGGDEQFF
>-|TRBV15|TRBJ1-5|-
TGTGCCACCAGCAGAGGGTCAGACTATAGCAATCAGCCCCAGCATTTT
CATSRGSDYSNQPQHF
>-|TRBV5-1|TRBJ1-3|-
TGCGCCAGCAGCTTGGGACTCCCTGGAAACACCATATATTTT
CASSLGLPGNTIYF
>-|TRBV5-8|TRBJ2-3|TRBD2
TGTGCCAGCAGCCCCAGAAGGGGAGGGTCTAGCACAGATACGCAGTATTTT
CASSPRRGGSSTDTQYF
>few|TRBV20-1|TRBJ2-3|-
TGCAGTGCTACCCCTTCCGGGACCGATCGCACAGATACGCAGTATTTT
CSATPSGTDRTDTQYF
>many|TRBV5-4|TRBJ1-6|-
TGTGCCAGCAGCTTGGACAATTCACCCCTCCACTTT
CASSLDNSPLHF
>-|TRBV9|TRBJ2-5|-
TGTGCCAGCAGCGCGGACTATCAGGAGACCCAGTACTTC
CASSADYQETQYF
>few|TRBV2|TRBJ2-5|-
TGTGCCAGCATCCCTTTTCAGGGACGAGAGACCCAGTACTTC
CASIPFQGRETQYF
>-|TRBV28|TRBJ2-4|TRBD1
TGTGCCAGCCACACAATAAGGGGGCGGAACATTCAGTACTTC
CASHTIRGRNIQYF
>few|TRBV2|TRBJ1-4|TRBD1
TGTGCCAGCAGGAGAATGACAGGGATAAATGAAAAACTGTTTTTT
CASRRMTGINEKLFF
>many|TRBV7-9|TRBJ1-1|TRBD1
TGTGCCAGCAGCATCGGACAGGGGGCCTCTGAAGCTTTCTTT
CASSIGQGASEAFF
>few|TRBV7-2|TRBJ2-3|TRBD2
TGTGCCAGCAGCTATACGCGGGGGGGCCCGGATACGCAGTATTTT
CASSYTRGGPDTQYF
>-|TRBV2|TRBJ2-1|-
TGTGCCAGCAGTGAATTAGCGGCAACCTACAATGAGCAGTTCTTC
CASSELAATYNEQFF
>-|TRBV5-1|TRBJ2-1|-
TGCGCCAGCAGCTTGGCCTCCAGGGCCTACAATGAGCAGTTCTTC
CASSLASRAYNEQFF
>many|TRBV20-1|TRBJ2-1|-
TGCAGTGCTTTGGGACATGGCAATGAGCAGTTCTTC
CSALGHGNEQFF
>many|TRBV12-3/TRBV12-4|TRBJ2-7|TRBD1
TGTGCCAGCTCTTCCCACCGGGACAGGGGGCGAGAGCAGTACTTC
CASSSHRDRGREQYF
>few|TRBV5-6|TRBJ2-5|TRBD1
TGTGCCAGCAGCTTGTGGACAGGGTTAGAGACCCAGTACTTC
CASSLWTGLETQYF
>many|TRBV29-1|TRBJ1-2|TRBD1
TGCAGCGTTGATGGGGGGACAGCGGACGACTATGGCTACACCTTC
CSVDGGTADDYGYTF
>few|TRBV6-5|TRBJ1-2|TRBD1
TGTGCCAGCAGTTACCGTGGGACAGGGACCTATGGCTACACCTTC
CASSYRGTGTYGYTF